This T cell receptor (beta chain) is from a study of T-cell reconstitution after alpha-beta-depleted transplantation in children (dated by TCRdb to 2016 to 2018). Context from the whole study: Using TCR repertoire profiling, the study quantitatively followed how T-cell immune reconstitution unfolded in children after TCRalphabeta/CD19-depleted allogeneic hematopoietic cell transplantation. Points the paper makes about the study in general: The frequencies of hyperexpanded clones fell over the following months, and after one year, T-cell counts and TCRbeta diversity were mostly attributed to newly produced T cells. The high TCRbeta diversity at day 60 in some patients was ascribed to recipient T cells and intrathymic progenitors that had survived conditioning. The apparently early alphabetaT-cell count recovery about two months after transplant was reportedly dependent on only several hundred rapidly expanded clones derived from non-depleted graft cells.

Explained via the paper, the treatment or condition label denotes: allogeneic hematopoietic cell transplantation with graft depleted of TCRalphabeta T cells and CD19 B cells. The transplant recipients were children given TCRalphabeta/CD19-depleted allogeneic hematopoietic cell grafts. After removal of 3 bases from V and 2 bases from J, the junction retains 8 bases not matched to a gene. As encoded in the germline V gene, CDR1 is SGDLS while CDR2 is YYNGEE. The CDR3 starts with the cysteine, ends with the phenylalanine, and has 16 residues. Of the read, only the CDR3 DNA is kept; its 48 bases are in frame from base 1. This clonotype was seen a few times. Its antigen target is currently unknown. It has no much larger one-base neighbor in the sample; base qualities were not kept. Libraries were made using PCR. Sequencing relied on an Illumina HiSeq 2500. TCR libraries were prepared with molecular barcoding, using unique molecular identifiers to normalize TCRbeta repertoire quantification. The raw public reads went through TCRdb reprocessing: fastp at Q25, MiXCR clone calling, in-frame beta chains kept. Identical CDR3 proteins give one entry, which carries the most common genes and DNA. The sample data list around 270,000 distinct CDR3 sequences, and 9.5% to 13% of these were observed just once. The ten largest clonotypes hold about 8% of the sample.

Sample: PBMCs, taken before TCRalphabeta/CD19-depleted stem cell transplant. The chain couples TRBV9 to TRBJ2-3, and 8 bases in between align with TRBD2. The origin of this receptor is a boy under three years old with acute myeloid leukemia, due to receive a stem cell transplant. The CDR3 region has the sequence CASSARAGEVTDTQYF. The DNA sequence follows: TGTGCCAGCAGCGCCCGAGCGGGGGAGGTCACAGATACGCAGTATTTT.